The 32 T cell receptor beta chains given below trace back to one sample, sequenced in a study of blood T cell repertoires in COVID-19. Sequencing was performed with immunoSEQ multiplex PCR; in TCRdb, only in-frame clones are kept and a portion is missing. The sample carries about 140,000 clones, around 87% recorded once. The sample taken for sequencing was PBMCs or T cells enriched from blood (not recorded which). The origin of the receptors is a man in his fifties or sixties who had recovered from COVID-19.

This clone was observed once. The CDR3 here is CASSLTANTEAFF. The CDR3 region has the DNA TGTGCCAGCAGTCTAACAGCGAACACTGAAGCTTTCTTT. The chain carries TRBV27 and TRBJ1-1, with D uncertain. V lost 5 bases to trimming and J lost 1 base, with 8 bases between them. CDR1 and CDR2 (germline): MNHEY, SMNVEV (reference sequence). CDR3 length: 13 residues.

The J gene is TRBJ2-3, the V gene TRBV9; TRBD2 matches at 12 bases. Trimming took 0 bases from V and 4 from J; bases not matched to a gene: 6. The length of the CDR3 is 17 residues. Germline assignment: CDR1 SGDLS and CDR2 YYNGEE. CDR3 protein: CASSVAGASGRADTQYF. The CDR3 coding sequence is TGTGCCAGCAGCGTAGCTGGAGCTAGCGGGAGGGCAGATACGCAGTATTTT.

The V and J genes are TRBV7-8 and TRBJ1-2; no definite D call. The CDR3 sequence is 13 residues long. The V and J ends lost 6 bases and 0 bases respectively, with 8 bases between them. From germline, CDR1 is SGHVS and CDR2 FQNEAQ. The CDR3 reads CASSTETNYGYTF. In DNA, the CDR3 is TGTGCCAGCAGTACAGAAACTAACTATGGCTACACCTTC.

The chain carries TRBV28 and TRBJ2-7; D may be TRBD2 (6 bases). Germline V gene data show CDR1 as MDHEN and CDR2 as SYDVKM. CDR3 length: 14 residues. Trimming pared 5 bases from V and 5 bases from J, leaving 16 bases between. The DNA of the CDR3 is TGTGCCAGCAGTCCCCCGGGCGGGGCCCACGAGCAGTACTTC. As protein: CASSPPGGAHEQYF.

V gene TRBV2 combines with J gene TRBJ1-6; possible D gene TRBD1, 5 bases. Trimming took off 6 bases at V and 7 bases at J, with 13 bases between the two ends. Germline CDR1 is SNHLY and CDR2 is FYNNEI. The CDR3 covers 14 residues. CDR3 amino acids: CASSLGHANSPLHF. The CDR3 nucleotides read TGTGCCAGCAGCCTCGGACACGCAAATTCACCCCTCCACTTT.

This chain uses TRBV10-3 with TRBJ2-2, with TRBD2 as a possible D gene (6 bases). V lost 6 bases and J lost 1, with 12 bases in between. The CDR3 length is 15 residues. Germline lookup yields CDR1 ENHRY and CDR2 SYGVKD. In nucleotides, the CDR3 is TGTGCCATCAGCCCTGTGCGGGAGAACACCGGGGAGCTGTTTTTT. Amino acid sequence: CAISPVRENTGELFF.

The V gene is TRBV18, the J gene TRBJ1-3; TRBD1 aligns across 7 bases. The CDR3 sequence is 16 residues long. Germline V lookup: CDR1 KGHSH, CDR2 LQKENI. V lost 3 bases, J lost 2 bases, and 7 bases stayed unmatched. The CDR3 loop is CASSPFDRAAGNTIYF. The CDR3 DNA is TGTGCCAGCTCACCTTTCGACAGGGCGGCTGGAAACACCATATATTTT.

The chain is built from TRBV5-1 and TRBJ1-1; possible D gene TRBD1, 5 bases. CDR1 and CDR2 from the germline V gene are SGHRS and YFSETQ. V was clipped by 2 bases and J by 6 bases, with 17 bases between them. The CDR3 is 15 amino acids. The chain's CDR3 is CASSFDPTAGAEAFF. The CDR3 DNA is TGCGCCAGCAGCTTTGATCCGACAGCTGGAGCTGAAGCTTTCTTT.

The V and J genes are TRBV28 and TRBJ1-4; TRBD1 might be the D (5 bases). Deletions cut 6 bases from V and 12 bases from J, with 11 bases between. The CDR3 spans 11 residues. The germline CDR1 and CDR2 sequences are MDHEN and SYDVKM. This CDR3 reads CASRDGGELFF. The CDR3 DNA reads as TGTGCCAGCAGGGACGGGGGTGAACTGTTTTTT.

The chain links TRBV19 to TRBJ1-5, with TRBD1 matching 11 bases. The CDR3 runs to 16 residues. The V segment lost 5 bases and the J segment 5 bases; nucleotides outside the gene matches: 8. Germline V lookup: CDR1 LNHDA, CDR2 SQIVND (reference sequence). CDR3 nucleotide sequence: TGTGCCAGTAGTCCCCCGGGACAGGGGGGATATCAGCCCCAGCATTTT. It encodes CASSPPGQGGYQPQHF.

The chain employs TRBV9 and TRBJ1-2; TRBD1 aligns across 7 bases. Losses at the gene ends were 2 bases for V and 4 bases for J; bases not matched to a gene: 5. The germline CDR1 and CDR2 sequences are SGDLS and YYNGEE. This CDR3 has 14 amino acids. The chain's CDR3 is CASSVLGTAYGYTF. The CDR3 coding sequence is TGTGCCAGCAGCGTCTTAGGGACAGCCTATGGCTACACCTTC.

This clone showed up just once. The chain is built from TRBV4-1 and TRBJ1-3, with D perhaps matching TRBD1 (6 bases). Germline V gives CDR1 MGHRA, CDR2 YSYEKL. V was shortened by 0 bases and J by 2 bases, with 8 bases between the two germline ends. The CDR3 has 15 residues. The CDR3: CASSQDPGAGNTIYF. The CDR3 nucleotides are TGCGCCAGCAGCCAAGATCCAGGGGCTGGAAACACCATATATTTT.

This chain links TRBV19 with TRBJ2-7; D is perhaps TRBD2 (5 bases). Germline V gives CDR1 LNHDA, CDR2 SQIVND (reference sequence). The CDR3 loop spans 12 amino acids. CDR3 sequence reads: CSTSGGAYEQYF. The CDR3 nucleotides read TGTAGTACCTCCGGAGGCGCCTACGAGCAGTACTTC.

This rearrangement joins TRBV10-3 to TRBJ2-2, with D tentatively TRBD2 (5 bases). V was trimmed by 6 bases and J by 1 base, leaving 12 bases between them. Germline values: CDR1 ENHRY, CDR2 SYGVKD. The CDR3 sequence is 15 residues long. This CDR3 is CAIREESLNTGELFF. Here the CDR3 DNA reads TGTGCCATCAGGGAGGAAAGCCTGAACACCGGGGAGCTGTTTTTT.

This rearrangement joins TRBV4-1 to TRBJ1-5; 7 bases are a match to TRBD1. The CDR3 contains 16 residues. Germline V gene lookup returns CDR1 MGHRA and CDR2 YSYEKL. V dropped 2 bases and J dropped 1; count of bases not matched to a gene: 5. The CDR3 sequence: CASSQIGGASNQPQHF. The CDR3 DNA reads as TGCGCCAGCAGCCAAATAGGGGGCGCAAGCAATCAGCCCCAGCATTTT.

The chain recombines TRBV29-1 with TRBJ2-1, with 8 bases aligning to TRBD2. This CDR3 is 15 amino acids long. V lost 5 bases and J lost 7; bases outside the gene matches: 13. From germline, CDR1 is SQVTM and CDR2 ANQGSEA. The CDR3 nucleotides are TGCAGCGTTCGAGGGACGGGGGGGCCCAGGAATGAGCAGTTCTTC. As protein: CSVRGTGGPRNEQFF.

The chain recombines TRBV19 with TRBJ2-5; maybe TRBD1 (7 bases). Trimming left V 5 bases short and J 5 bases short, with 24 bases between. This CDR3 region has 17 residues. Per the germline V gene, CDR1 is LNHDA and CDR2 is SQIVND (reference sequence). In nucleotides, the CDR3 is TGTGCCAGTAGTCCGAGGGGGGACAGTTTAGGCCTGGAGACCCAGTACTTC. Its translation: CASSPRGDSLGLETQYF.

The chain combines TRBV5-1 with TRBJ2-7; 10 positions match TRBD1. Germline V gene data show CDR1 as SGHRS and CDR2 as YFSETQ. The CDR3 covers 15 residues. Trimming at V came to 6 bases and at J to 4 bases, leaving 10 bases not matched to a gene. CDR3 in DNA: TGCGCCAGCACCCGACAGACAGGGGGCACGTACGAGCAGTACTTC. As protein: CASTRQTGGTYEQYF. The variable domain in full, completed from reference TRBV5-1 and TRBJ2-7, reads KAGVTQTPRYLIKTRGQQVTLSCSPISGHRSVSWYQQTPGQGLQFLFEYFSETQRNKGNFPGRFSGRQFSNSRSEMNVSTLELGDSALYLCASTRQTGGTYEQYFGPGTRLTVT.

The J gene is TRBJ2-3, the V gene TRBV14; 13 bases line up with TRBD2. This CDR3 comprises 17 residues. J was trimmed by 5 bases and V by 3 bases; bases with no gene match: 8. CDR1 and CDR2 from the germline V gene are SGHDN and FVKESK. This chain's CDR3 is CASSHVRLAGGRDTQYF. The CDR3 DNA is TGTGCCAGCAGCCACGTCCGACTAGCGGGAGGAAGAGATACGCAGTATTTT.

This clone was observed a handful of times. DNA for the CDR3: TGCGCCAGCAGCCGCAGGGGGACCTACGAGCAGTACTTC. Amino acids: CASSRRGTYEQYF. The chain is built from TRBV4-1 and TRBJ2-7, with 7 bases identical to TRBD1. V dropped 4 bases and J dropped 2; count of bases not matched to a gene: 2. The germline CDR1 and CDR2 sequences are MGHRA and YSYEKL. The CDR3 sequence is 13 residues long.

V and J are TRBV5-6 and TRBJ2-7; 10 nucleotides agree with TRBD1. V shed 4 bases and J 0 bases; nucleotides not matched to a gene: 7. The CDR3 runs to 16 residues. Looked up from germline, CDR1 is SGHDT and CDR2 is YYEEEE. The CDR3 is CASSPGTGAGSYEQYF. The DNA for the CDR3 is TGTGCCAGCAGCCCCGGGACAGGGGCCGGCTCCTACGAGCAGTACTTC. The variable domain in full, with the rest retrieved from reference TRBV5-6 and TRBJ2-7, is DAGVTQSPTHLIKTRGQQVTLRCSPKSGHDTVSWYQQALGQGPQFIFQYYEEEERQRGNFPDRFSGHQFPNYSSELNVNALLLGDSALYLCASSPGTGAGSYEQYFGPGTRLTVT.

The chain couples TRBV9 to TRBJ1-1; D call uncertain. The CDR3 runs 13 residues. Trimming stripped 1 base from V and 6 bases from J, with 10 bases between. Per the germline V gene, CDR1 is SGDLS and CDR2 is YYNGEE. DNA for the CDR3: TGTGCCAGCAGCGTATCCCTACGCGCTGAAGCTTTCTTT. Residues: CASSVSLRAEAFF. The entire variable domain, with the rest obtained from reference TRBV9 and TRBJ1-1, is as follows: DSGVTQTPKHLITATGQRVTLRCSPRSGDLSVYWYQQSLDQGLQFLIQYYNGEERAKGNILERFSAQQFPDLHSELNLSSLELGDSALYFCASSVSLRAEAFFGQGTRLTVV.

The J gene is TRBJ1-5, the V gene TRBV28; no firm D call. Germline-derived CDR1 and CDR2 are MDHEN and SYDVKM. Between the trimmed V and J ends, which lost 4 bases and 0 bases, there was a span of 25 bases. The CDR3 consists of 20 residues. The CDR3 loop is CASSSDLVVEVEYSNQPQHF. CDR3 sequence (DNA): TGTGCCAGCAGTTCTGATCTAGTGGTGGAAGTTGAATATAGCAATCAGCCCCAGCATTTT.

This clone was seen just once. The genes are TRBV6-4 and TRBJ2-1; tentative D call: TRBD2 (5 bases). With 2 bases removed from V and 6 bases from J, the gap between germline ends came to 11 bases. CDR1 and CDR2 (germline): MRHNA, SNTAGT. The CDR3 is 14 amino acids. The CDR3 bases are TGTGCCAGCAGTGACCTGGGTGGAGGCAATGAGCAGTTCTTC. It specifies CASSDLGGGNEQFF.

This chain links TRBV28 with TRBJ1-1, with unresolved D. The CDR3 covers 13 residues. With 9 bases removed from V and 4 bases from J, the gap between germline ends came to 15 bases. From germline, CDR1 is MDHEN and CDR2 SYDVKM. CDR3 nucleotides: TGTGCCAGTATCCTTCTGGGCAGCACTGAAGCTTTCTTT. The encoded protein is CASILLGSTEAFF.

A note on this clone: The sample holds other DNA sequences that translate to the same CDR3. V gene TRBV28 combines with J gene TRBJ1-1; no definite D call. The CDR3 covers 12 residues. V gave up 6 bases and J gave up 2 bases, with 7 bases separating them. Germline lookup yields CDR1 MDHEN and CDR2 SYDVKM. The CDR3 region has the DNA TGTGCCAGCAGGTCGGTTAACACTGAAGCTTTCTTT. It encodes CASRSVNTEAFF.

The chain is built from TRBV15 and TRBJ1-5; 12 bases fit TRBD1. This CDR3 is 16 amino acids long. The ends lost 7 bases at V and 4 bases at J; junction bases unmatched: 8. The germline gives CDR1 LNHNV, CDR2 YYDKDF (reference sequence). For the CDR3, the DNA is TGTGCCACCATCCCGGGACAGGGGGCAGGGAATCAGCCCCAGCATTTT. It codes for CATIPGQGAGNQPQHF.

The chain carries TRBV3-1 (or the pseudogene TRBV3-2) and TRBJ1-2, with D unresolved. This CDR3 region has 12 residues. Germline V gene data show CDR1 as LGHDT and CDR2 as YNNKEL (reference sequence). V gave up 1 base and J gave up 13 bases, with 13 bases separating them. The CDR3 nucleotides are TGTGCCAGCAGCCAAGGAGGGTCCGCGGGCACCTTC. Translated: CASSQGGSAGTF.

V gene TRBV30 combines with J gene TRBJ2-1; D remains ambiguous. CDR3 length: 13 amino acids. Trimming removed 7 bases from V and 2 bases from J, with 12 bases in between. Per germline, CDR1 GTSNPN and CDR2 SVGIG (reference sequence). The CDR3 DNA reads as TGTGCCTACCTAAAGAGGCCCTACAATGAGCAGTTCTTC. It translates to CAYLKRPYNEQFF.

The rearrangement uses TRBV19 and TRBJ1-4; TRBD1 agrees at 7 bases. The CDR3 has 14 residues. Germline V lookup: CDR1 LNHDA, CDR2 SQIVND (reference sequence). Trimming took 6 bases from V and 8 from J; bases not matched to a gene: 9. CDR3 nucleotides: TGTGCCAGTAGAACCGGGACAGCTGGGGAAAAACTGTTTTTT. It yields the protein CASRTGTAGEKLFF.

Here the CDR3 DNA reads TGTGCCAGCAAGGTGGGGGGGACACTGTACGAGCAGTACTTC. It encodes CASKVGGTLYEQYF. This chain uses TRBV6-5 with TRBJ2-7, with D possibly TRBD2 on 7 matching bases. The germline CDR1 and CDR2 sequences are MNHEY and SVGAGI. The CDR3 length is 14 residues. V gave up 7 bases and J gave up 4 bases, with 17 bases separating them.

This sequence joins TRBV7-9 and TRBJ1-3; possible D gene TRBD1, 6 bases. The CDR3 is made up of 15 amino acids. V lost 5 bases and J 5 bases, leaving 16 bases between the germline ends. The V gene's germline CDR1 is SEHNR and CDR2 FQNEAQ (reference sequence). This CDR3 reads CASSPGLGGRNTIYF. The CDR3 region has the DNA TGTGCCAGCAGCCCGGGTCTTGGGGGCAGAAACACCATATATTTT.